This TCR beta chain was sequenced in a study of cytomegalovirus exposure and HLA in healthy donors. Study-level results: Data from an earlier analysis indicated that most TCR beta V segments were productive either about 87% or about 30% of the time. Sequencing likely produced, as an artifact, a cluster of highly shared sequence variants.

With 6 bases clipped from V and 5 bases from J, the junction kept 3 bases outside the gene matches. In germline, CDR1 is LGHNT, CDR2 FRNRAP. The CDR3 contains 13 residues. This clone came up a few times. The antigen remains unidentified. 13 Jbeta primers and 60 Vbeta primers were used for the PCR. Sequencing was performed with immunoSEQ multiplex PCR; in TCRdb, only in-frame clones are kept and a portion is missing. The sample records under 200,000 clones, 84% being singletons. The sequence came from a boy aged 2 to 10 in good health and CMV-seronegative. The V and J genes are TRBV12-5 and TRBJ1-5; 8 bases are shared with TRBD1. The specimen was PBMCs. DNA of the CDR3: TGTGCTAGTGGCTGGACAGGGTATCAGCCCCAGCATTTT. Its translation: CASGWTGYQPQHF.